This record looks at one TCR beta chain sequence and its context. Its target is unknown. These data come from a study of cytomegalovirus exposure and HLA in healthy donors. Study findings and constraints: Clonal expansion, a later analysis showed, was greater in HLA-associated TCR beta chains than in equally common others. Several top significant clusters appeared, in a later analysis, to be linked to common viral pathogens. For most TCR beta V segments, an earlier analysis put the productive rate at about 87% or about 30% of the time.

Primers included in the PCR were 60 Vbeta and 13 Jbeta primers. Sequenced by immunoSEQ multiplex PCR; TCRdb stores in-frame clones only, minus some. The data contain roughly 130,000 clones, 79% of them singletons. This CDR3 has 13 amino acids. The V gene's germline CDR1 is KGHSH and CDR2 LQKENI. V dropped 3 bases and J dropped 8 bases, with 8 bases sitting between them. Sequenced sample: PBMCs. This chain connects TRBV18 to TRBJ1-6; the D is unclear. The TCR originated in a man younger than 30 in good health and CMV-seronegative. The DNA of the CDR3 is TGTGCCAGCTCACCGGTGGCCGATTCACCCCTCCACTTT. This encodes CASSPVADSPLHF.